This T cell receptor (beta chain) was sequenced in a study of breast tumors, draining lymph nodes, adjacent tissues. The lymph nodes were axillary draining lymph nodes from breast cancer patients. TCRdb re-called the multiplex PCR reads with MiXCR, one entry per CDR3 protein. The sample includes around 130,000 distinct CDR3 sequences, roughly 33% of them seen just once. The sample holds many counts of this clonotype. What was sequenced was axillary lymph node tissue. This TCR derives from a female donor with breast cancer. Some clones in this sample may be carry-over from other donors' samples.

In DNA, the CDR3 is TGTGCCAGCAGCCTGGGGACAGTCTCATATAGCAATCAGCCCCAGCATTTT. Protein: CASSLGTVSYSNQPQHF. This chain joins TRBV5-5 and TRBJ1-5; TRBD1 agrees at 7 bases. Germline V lookup: CDR1 SGHKS, CDR2 YYEKEE (reference sequence). Trimming took 4 bases from V and 0 from J; bases not matched to a gene: 10. This CDR3 contains 17 residues.